The sequence of this T cell receptor beta chain was determined in a study of identical twins. Between the trimmed V and J ends, which lost 1 base and 5 bases, there was a span of 14 bases. Germline V gene sequence: CDR1 DFQATT, CDR2 SNEGSKA (reference sequence). The CDR3 is 14 residues long. This clonotype was observed many times. The antigen is unknown. General study points: Conclusions relied on cross-sectional statistical analysis, not following the same donors. Part of the zero-insertion signal could reflect confounding by invariant MAIT and iNKT cells. Where beta out-of-frame sequences were concerned, excess twin sharing was weaker.

A universal primer site was added by template switching, and unique molecular identifiers were carried by the cDNA. TCRdb used MiXCR to reprocess the 5' RACE reads, holding one entry per CDR3 protein. This sample has 400,000 to 500,000 distinct CDR3 sequences, with approximately 18% found just once. This sequence joins TRBV20-1 and TRBJ1-2; TRBD1 might be the D (5 bases). This TCR came from a middle-aged man in good health. Sequenced: naive T cells sorted from blood. CDR3 sequence reads: CSARVPGRVYGYTF. The CDR3, as DNA: TGCAGTGCTAGAGTTCCGGGACGGGTATATGGCTACACCTTC.